This T cell receptor (beta chain) was captured by sequencing in a study of CD8 T cells in ankylosing spondylitis (dated by TCRdb to between 2016 and 2019). For the wider study: The study set out to find disease-linked TCR variants by profiling T cell receptor beta repertoires in ankylosing spondylitis patients and healthy donors. In total, the full study cohort was made up of 95 to 110 healthy donors and approximately 24 ankylosing spondylitis patients. Peripheral blood was sampled, and synovial fluid was additionally collected from ankylosing spondylitis patients. Broader findings and caveats from the paper: Some of the motif variants had been reported before in the synovial fluid and blood of reactive arthritis patients, a finding that suggests common disease-initiation mechanisms. The disease-linked clones had a CD8+ phenotype and were found at relatively low frequencies in peripheral blood. The disease-linked clones were reported as significantly enriched in matched synovial fluid samples from ankylosing spondylitis patients. Blood from ankylosing spondylitis patients appeared to be characterized by a TCR beta motif composed of 7 to 9 highly homologous amino acid variants.

For sequencing, an Illumina HiSeq 2500 was employed. Quantitative 5'-RACE with molecular barcodes was used to prepare TCR beta libraries. As for the original processing: A new computational method based on a probabilistic model of VDJ rearrangement was used to identify disease-linked TCR variants. Clones were called with MiXCR by TCRdb after fastp trimmed the public reads at Q25, and only in-frame beta chains were retained. Identical CDR3 proteins give one entry, which carries the most common genes and DNA. The V and J calls reflect TCRdb's pipeline rather than the authors' work. The sample table shows about 160,000 distinct CDR3 sequences, and 9.8% are seen once. Together, the top ten hold over 12% of the sample. As regards this clonotype: What antigen it recognizes has not been identified. No per-base quality is available; no much larger clone lies one base away.

This clonotype was obtained from a female donor with ankylosing spondylitis or in good health (not recorded which). What was sequenced was blood, either unsorted or a sorted T cell fraction (not recorded which).

The DNA sequence is as follows: TGTGCCAGCAGCTTAGACCCGGGAGGACCTTACGAGCAGTACTTC. Its amino acids are CASSLDPGGPYEQYF. Recombination linked TRBV7-2 to TRBJ2-7, with 7 junctional bases fitting TRBD2. Trimming takes 1 base off V and 4 bases off J; junction bases not matched to a gene: 7. From cysteine to phenylalanine, the CDR3 is 15 amino acids long. The DNA shown is the 45-base CDR3, in frame from base 1. CDR1 and CDR2 were assigned from the germline V gene as SGHTA and FQGNSA.